The rows below give T cell receptor beta chains drawn from one sample of a study of T-cell reconstitution after alpha-beta-depleted transplantation in children. TCRdb independently ran MiXCR on the PCR reads; one entry per CDR3 protein. The profile shows about 480,000 distinct CDR3 sequences, 12% of them singletons. The sample was PBMCs from the stem cell graft donor, taken from the stem cell graft. Receptors originate from a human donor who donated a stem cell graft to a child with combined immunodeficiency. Each CDR3 is given with its conserved first and last residue. Expanded clones are given a class, and other clones once, few, many or no size at all.

v_gene	abundance	CDR3aa
TRBV4-2	-	CASSQDWAGSTDTQYF
TRBV11-2	-	CASRPSGSETQYF
TRBV12-3/TRBV12-4	many	CASSLAPDRRGYTF
TRBV6-5	many	CASSYSAGNTEAFF
TRBV7-8	few	CASSMESTWDTGELFF
TRBV7-9	-	CASSQGRRDTQYF
TRBV9	few	CASSVGVGSTDTQYF
TRBV5-1	few	CASSMAGASTDTQYF
TRBV10-3	-	CAICFYQGEGGTDTQYF
TRBV21-1	-	CASSKGPEEGTGELFF
TRBV7-9	-	CASSFSLDEQYF
TRBV6-5	many	CASSRPVGAFSYEQYF
TRBV14	-	CASSQDGGYSYEQYF
TRBV9	-	CASSVGARTEAFF
TRBV7-2	-	CASSLGLVSYNEQFF
TRBV9	many	CASSEQGNSYNEQFF
TRBV5-1	-	CASSSDRYTQYF
TRBV12-3/TRBV12-4	-	CASRDRGSTDTQYF
TRBV27	few	CASSSGTSGRTDTQYF
TRBV29-1	few	CSVVGLAGGHRYNEQFF
TRBV5-5	few	CASSLHRSQNTDTQYF
TRBV2	many	CASSEGISGPYNEQFF
TRBV18	few	CASSPQPDTGELFF
TRBV30	few	CAWTHYGGETEAFF
TRBV4-1	-	CASSQAGLTPGEQYF
TRBV6-1	many	CASSLRTSGNSYNEQFF
TRBV12-3/TRBV12-4	few	CASSLFGETQYF
TRBV25-1	few	CASSVGQGAEAFF
TRBV6-2/TRBV6-3	-	CASRGALPDPGLAGGPYNEQFF
TRBV12-3/TRBV12-4	-	CASSFLRIEQYF
TRBV18	-	CASSPLEVTLSGANVLTF
TRBV7-9	few	CASSSLTGSETQYF
TRBV6-2/TRBV6-3	-	CASSLYGAGGPSGPDQYF
TRBV24-1	few	CATSEGTSVNNEQFF
TRBV27	-	CASSNELAPGYEQYF
TRBV24-1	few	CATSDFRGEQYF
TRBV29-1	-	CSVSTAGSSYEQYF
TRBV7-9	few	CASSLTPREGVETQYF
TRBV12-3/TRBV12-4	few	CASSPTRGGGYTF
TRBV5-8	-	CASSIPWSTWPDTQYF
TRBV5-8	few	CASSPTGGHNEQFF
TRBV6-2/TRBV6-3	-	CASRHSPSGKETQYF
TRBV7-6	-	CASSLEAGTGVGYEQYF
TRBV11-2	few	CASSLSREGPETQYF
TRBV5-1	few	CASSFRPEGYGYTF
TRBV7-2	many	CASSLGTSSNEQFF
TRBV7-2	few	CASSLVPSDPKEKLFF
TRBV10-3	few	CAISDPGLAFFSSYNEQFF
TRBV7-9	many	CASSLKHGQYF